The 30 T cell receptor beta chains listed next were all sequenced from one sample in a study of control samples from healthy donors and cancer patients. Libraries were prepared by immunoSEQ multiplex PCR; TCRdb keeps only in-frame clonotypes and omits some of them. This sample has 90,000 to 110,000 clones, with 83% found just once. The material sequenced was blood. Receptor source: a woman aged 50 to 60 in good health.

A few counts support this clone. The chain links TRBV15 to TRBJ2-1, with TRBD2 as a possible D gene (5 bases). Germline V gives CDR1 LNHNV, CDR2 YYDKDF (reference sequence). CDR3 length equals 13 residues. V lost 10 bases and J lost 6, with 16 bases in between. CDR3 sequence reads: CASRGKIINEQFF. The CDR3, as DNA: TGTGCCAGCCGGGGTAAAATTATCAATGAGCAGTTCTTC. The full variable domain, its missing parts supplied by reference TRBV15 and TRBJ2-1, is DAMVIQNPRYQVTQFGKPVTLSCSQTLNHNVMYWYQQKSSQAPKLLFHYYDKDFNNEADTPDNFQSRRPNTSFCFLDIRSPGLGDTAMYLCASRGKIINEQFFGPGTRLTVL.

CDR3 in DNA: TGTGCCAGCAGCGTAGTAGACGTCCGAGATACGCAGTATTTT. Translation: CASSVVDVRDTQYF. The rearrangement links TRBV9 to TRBJ2-3; D unclear. V dropped 0 bases and J dropped 5 bases, with 10 bases sitting between them. Per the germline V gene, CDR1 is SGDLS and CDR2 is YYNGEE. The CDR3 consists of 14 residues.

This rearrangement joins TRBV7-3 to TRBJ2-3; no firm D call. Germline V gives CDR1 SGHTA, CDR2 FQGTGA. Trimming shortened V by 1 base and J by 4 bases, and 9 bases separated the two germline ends. This CDR3 region has 14 residues. DNA for the CDR3: TGTGCCAGCAGCTTAAGTGGGTCGGCAGATACGCAGTATTTT. Encoded protein: CASSLSGSADTQYF.

This chain joins TRBV23-1 and TRBJ1-6; TRBD1 is a possible D gene (5 bases). TRBV23-1 is sorted into the ORF group, with uncertain function. V lost 7 bases to trimming and J lost 0 bases, with 10 bases between them. This CDR3 comprises 15 residues. CDR3 coding DNA: TGCGCCAGCAACCGGGGCGGCTCCTATAATTCACCCCTCCACTTT. This sequence encodes CASNRGGSYNSPLHF.

The CDR3 reads CASSFRDSHEAFF. The DNA for the CDR3 is TGTGCCAGCAGCTTTAGGGACAGCCATGAAGCTTTCTTT. The chain carries TRBV7-9 and TRBJ1-1; 7 bases map to TRBD1. CDR3 length: 13 amino acids. V gave up 3 bases and J gave up 7 bases; unmatched junction bases: 5. Germline V CDR1 and CDR2: SEHNR, FQNEAQ (reference sequence).

The gene calls are TRBV29-1 and TRBJ1-2; D not resolved. Trimming removed 1 base from V and 7 bases from J, with 10 bases in between. The CDR3 covers 12 residues. Germline loops: CDR1 SQVTM, CDR2 ANQGSEA. CDR3 in amino acids: CSVEGVSRGYTF. DNA of the CDR3: TGCAGCGTTGAAGGGGTATCTCGTGGCTACACCTTC.

The chain carries TRBV5-1 and TRBJ1-4; possibly TRBD1 for D (6 bases). This CDR3 has 14 residues. The germline gives CDR1 SGHRS, CDR2 YFSETQ. The V gene lost 0 bases and the J gene lost 7 bases, with 10 bases spanning the gap. CDR3 nucleotides: TGCGCCAGCAGCTTGGTCGGGGGCGTTGAAAAACTGTTTTTT. Protein product: CASSLVGGVEKLFF.

This rearrangement joins TRBV28 to TRBJ2-7, with 10 bases that match TRBD1. Germline CDR1 reads MDHEN; CDR2 reads SYDVKM. This CDR3 is built from 16 residues. V lost 7 bases and J lost 7; bases outside the gene matches: 16. The CDR3 region is CASTRQGAGAGREQYF. The DNA for the CDR3 is TGTGCCAGCACCAGACAGGGGGCGGGGGCCGGAAGGGAGCAGTACTTC.

The chain carries TRBV6-2 or TRBV6-3 and TRBJ2-2; 7 nucleotides agree with TRBD1. Germline assignment: CDR1 MNHEY and CDR2 SVGEGT. V gave up 2 bases and J gave up 2 bases; unmatched junction bases: 11. The CDR3 loop spans 18 amino acids. CDR3 residues: CASSYPPPGQRNTGELFF. CDR3 nucleotide sequence: TGTGCCAGCAGTTACCCGCCCCCGGGACAGCGCAACACCGGGGAGCTGTTTTTT.

The chain joins TRBV6-6 to TRBJ1-2, with D tentatively TRBD1 (5 bases). Looked up from germline, CDR1 is MNHNY and CDR2 is SVGAGI (reference sequence). The CDR3 extends over 14 amino acids. V was clipped by 5 bases and J by 5 bases, with 15 bases between them. This chain's CDR3 is CASSPPGEGYGYTF. The CDR3 DNA is TGTGCCAGCAGTCCGCCGGGGGAAGGTTATGGCTACACCTTC.

The V and J genes are TRBV5-4 and TRBJ2-5, with TRBD1 matching 9 bases. The CDR3 has 17 amino acids. Unmatched junction bases numbered 15, after V lost 4 bases and J lost 5 bases. Germline loops: CDR1 SGHNT, CDR2 YYREEE (reference sequence). The CDR3 loop reads CASSTRKGQGLGETQYF. The DNA of the CDR3 is TGTGCCAGCAGCACGCGGAAGGGACAGGGCCTGGGGGAGACCCAGTACTTC.

This clone was recorded once. V usage is TRBV9 and J usage is TRBJ2-1, with D unresolved. The germline V gene has CDR1 SGDLS and CDR2 YYNGEE. This CDR3 region has 13 residues. V lost 1 base and J 4 bases, leaving 6 bases between the germline ends. CDR3 coding DNA: TGTGCCAGCAGCGTAACTGGGTACAATGAGCAGTTCTTC. Amino acid sequence: CASSVTGYNEQFF.

Note on this clone: This CDR3 is also generated by other DNA sequences in the sample. V is TRBV4-1 and J is TRBJ2-3; D call uncertain. This CDR3 spans 13 amino acids. Trimming removed 1 base at V and 4 bases at J, with 6 bases between. Germline CDR1 is MGHRA and CDR2 is YSYEKL. This CDR3 reads CASSQVGSDTQYF. As DNA, the CDR3 is TGCGCCAGCAGCCAAGTAGGGTCAGATACGCAGTATTTT.

The chain recombines TRBV7-3 with TRBJ2-2; D ambiguous. Germline CDR1 reads SGHTA; CDR2 reads FQGTGA. The CDR3 length is 14 residues. V lost 4 bases, J lost 1 base, and 7 bases lay in between. The CDR3 here is CASSSYKNTGELFF. The CDR3 DNA follows: TGTGCCAGCAGCTCTTACAAGAACACCGGGGAGCTGTTTTTT.

This chain connects TRBV2 to TRBJ2-6, with D uncertain. Germline CDR1 SNHLY, CDR2 FYNNEI. The CDR3 extends over 13 amino acids. V dropped 6 bases and J dropped 4 bases, with 7 bases sitting between them. Here the CDR3 DNA reads TGTGCCAGCAGAGGGCCCGGGGCCAACGTCCTGACTTTC. This sequence encodes CASRGPGANVLTF.

This chain links TRBV4-3 with TRBJ2-1; 11 bases are a match to TRBD2. CDR1 is LGHNA and CDR2 is YSLEER in the germline V gene. This CDR3 has 16 amino acids. The junction had 6 bases not matched to a gene; V was cut back by 4 bases and J by 4 bases. The CDR3 nucleotides read TGCGCCAGCAGCCGACAATCTAGCGGGAGGTACAATGAGCAGTTCTTC. Protein product: CASSRQSSGRYNEQFF.

In its sample, this clone was seen once. A junction boundary mismatches the germline segment, possibly from a read error. The gene calls are TRBV15 and TRBJ1-2, with D possibly being TRBD1 (5 bases). This CDR3 contains 14 residues. The germline gives CDR1 LNHNV, CDR2 YYDKDF (reference sequence). The CDR3 DNA sequence: TGTGCCACCGGCAGAGCAGGGACGGACTATGGCTACACCTTC. Amino acid sequence: CATGRAGTDYGYTF.

The chain couples TRBV6-2 or TRBV6-3 to TRBJ1-5; D not resolved. The CDR3 spans 17 residues. The V end was cut by 5 bases, the J end by 0 bases, with 17 bases between. Germline assignment: CDR1 MNHEY and CDR2 SVGEGT. CDR3 sequence (DNA): TGTGCCAGCAGTCCGTTTAGCCCCATGGGTAGCAATCAGCCCCAGCATTTT. Translation gives CASSPFSPMGSNQPQHF.

V usage is TRBV7-2 and J usage is TRBJ1-5, with TRBD1 matching 8 bases. The CDR3 is 15 residues long. The germline V gene has CDR1 SGHTA and CDR2 FQGNSA. The trim removed 5 bases at V and 3 bases at J, leaving 6 bases unmatched. CDR3 residues: CASSLDRGSNQPQHF. The CDR3 bases are TGTGCCAGCAGCCTCGACAGGGGATCCAATCAGCCCCAGCATTTT.

This chain joins TRBV6-1 and TRBJ1-2; D not certain. Per the germline V gene, CDR1 is MNHNS and CDR2 is SASEGT. The V gene lost 2 bases and the J gene lost 4 bases, with 8 bases spanning the gap. The CDR3 runs to 13 residues. CDR3 nucleotide sequence: TGTGCCAGCAGTGAAACCCAGACCTATGGCTACACCTTC. Translation: CASSETQTYGYTF.

This clone was picked up a small number of times. This rearrangement joins TRBV9 to TRBJ2-7; no reliable D call. CDR3 length: 14 amino acids. Deletions cut 3 bases from V and 2 bases from J, with 12 bases between. CDR1 is SGDLS, CDR2 YYNGEE, per germline. The CDR3: CASSATTGAYEQYF. CDR3 coding DNA: TGTGCCAGCAGCGCTACTACTGGAGCCTACGAGCAGTACTTC.

This clone was seen a few times. The chain couples TRBV15 to TRBJ1-1; unclear D gene. From germline, CDR1 is LNHNV and CDR2 YYDKDF (reference sequence). CDR3 size: 13 residues. The germline V and J ends were trimmed by 3 bases and 5 bases, with 10 bases remaining between them. The DNA of the CDR3 is TGTGCCACCAGCAGGGCCCGGCTTACTGAAGCTTTCTTT. Translation gives CATSRARLTEAFF.

V usage is TRBV6-6 and J usage is TRBJ2-7, with 7 bases that match TRBD2. CDR3 length equals 16 residues. Germline CDR1 reads MNHNY; CDR2 reads SVGAGI (reference sequence). Trimming at V came to 7 bases and at J to 5 bases, leaving 17 bases not matched to a gene. The CDR3 nucleotides are TGTGCCAGCATCAGAGGGGAGGGATCGATCCTCCACGAGCAGTACTTC. Translating gives CASIRGEGSILHEQYF.

The genes are TRBV3-1 (or the pseudogene TRBV3-2) and TRBJ2-5; 7 bases are shared with TRBD1. V lost 2 bases and J lost 1; bases outside the gene matches: 4. This CDR3 is built from 15 residues. CDR1 is LGHDT and CDR2 is YNNKEL in the germline V gene (reference sequence). The CDR3 is CASSQMAGGQETQYF. The CDR3 DNA follows: TGTGCCAGCAGCCAAATGGCAGGGGGCCAAGAGACCCAGTACTTC.

The V call is TRBV12-3 or TRBV12-4, the J call TRBJ1-1; no definite D call. The V end lost 1 base, the J end lost 5 bases, and 5 bases lay between the germline ends. The CDR3 extends over 12 amino acids. CDR3 sequence reads: CASSLVGTEAFF. The CDR3, as DNA: TGTGCCAGCAGTTTAGTAGGGACTGAAGCTTTCTTT.

The chain combines TRBV7-2 with TRBJ2-1; D is unresolved. V was trimmed by 2 bases and J by 5 bases, leaving 13 bases between them. CDR1 is SGHTA, CDR2 FQGNSA, per germline. The CDR3 contains 15 residues. The CDR3 region is CASSLSVPRNNEQFF. CDR3 DNA: TGTGCCAGCAGCTTAAGTGTACCCAGGAACAATGAGCAGTTCTTC.

The chain recombines TRBV12-5 with TRBJ2-7; 11 bases match TRBD1. The CDR3 length is 15 residues. CDR1 and CDR2 from the germline V gene are LGHNT and FRNRAP. V dropped 5 bases and J dropped 3; count of bases not matched to a gene: 6. The CDR3 region is CASGPGTGGLYEQYF. As DNA, the CDR3 is TGTGCTAGTGGTCCCGGGACAGGGGGACTCTACGAGCAGTACTTC. The full variable domain, completed using reference TRBV12-5 and TRBJ2-7, is DARVTQTPRHKVTEMGQEVTMRCQPILGHNTVFWYRQTMMQGLELLAYFRNRAPLDDSGMPKDRFSAEMPDATLATLKIQPSEPRDSAVYFCASGPGTGGLYEQYFGPGTRLTVT.

V usage is TRBV7-2 and J usage is TRBJ2-7; D might be TRBD2 (6 bases). V shed 3 bases and J shed 4 bases, with 16 bases lying between them. The CDR3 has 15 amino acids. Germline loops: CDR1 SGHTA, CDR2 FQGNSA. The CDR3 region is CASSFGGASWYEQYF. The CDR3 bases are TGTGCCAGCAGCTTCGGCGGGGCCTCCTGGTACGAGCAGTACTTC.

The genes are TRBV5-1 and TRBJ1-1; no clear D. V lost 3 bases to trimming and J lost 4 bases, with 10 bases between them. Germline-derived CDR1 and CDR2 are SGHRS and YFSETQ. The CDR3 runs to 13 residues. CDR3 sequence (DNA): TGCGCCAGCAGCTGGGGTGAGCCCACTGAAGCTTTCTTT. Translated, it gives CASSWGEPTEAFF.

J is TRBJ1-3 and V is TRBV5-4; no clear D gene. This CDR3 is 17 amino acids long. Germline V gives CDR1 SGHNT, CDR2 YYREEE (reference sequence). The V end lost 0 bases, the J end lost 4 bases, and 17 bases lay between the germline ends. CDR3 DNA: TGTGCCAGCAGCTTGGACCGACGAGGAAGGAGGGGAAACACCATATATTTT. Translated: CASSLDRRGRRGNTIYF.